This paragraph covers one T cell receptor beta chain sequence. Its target is not known. The sample originates from a study of cytomegalovirus exposure and HLA in healthy donors. Whole-study findings and limits: A list of 164 TCR beta chains associated with cytomegalovirus was given.

With 60 Vbeta and 13 Jbeta primers, the PCR was carried out. The protocol was immunoSEQ multiplex PCR, while the TCRdb copy is restricted to in-frame clones and leaves out a portion. The data show 200,000 or so clones, roughly 73% seen once. This CDR3 has 15 residues. Trimming took 3 bases from V and 8 from J; bases not matched to a gene: 8. Germline CDR1 reads KGHSH; CDR2 reads LQKENI. The gene calls are TRBV18 and TRBJ1-4; 8 nucleotides match TRBD1. Sequencing input: PBMCs. The clonotype originates from a woman aged 25 to 39 in good health and CMV-seropositive. The CDR3 spells CASSPPGQAREKLFF. The CDR3 DNA follows: TGTGCCAGCTCACCGCCGGGACAGGCTAGGGAAAAACTGTTTTTT.